This paragraph covers one T cell receptor (beta chain) sequence. The V and J ends lost 6 bases and 7 bases respectively, with 21 bases between them. CDR3 length equals 16 residues. Germline CDR1 and CDR2: MNHEY and SVGEGT. The sample originates from a study of T-cell memory formation after mild COVID-19. TCRdb processed the 5' RACE reads anew with MiXCR; each CDR3 protein has one entry. The sample holds more than 250,000 distinct CDR3 sequences, 15% to 20% seen once. The chain employs TRBV6-2 or TRBV6-3 and TRBJ1-4; perhaps TRBD1 as D (5 bases). The sequence was collected from a man aged 18-30 years who had mild COVID-19 (a few samples of this study predate the infection). Cell type and time point are not known. Material: PBMCs or a T cell subset sorted from them (not recorded which). The CDR3 spells CASSSGLSQPGEKLFF. The CDR3 DNA is TGTGCCAGCAGCTCGGGACTTAGCCAACCCGGTGAAAAACTGTTTTTT.